This T cell receptor (beta chain) derives from a study of T-cell memory formation after mild COVID-19. This clonotype showed up many times. Its antigen is currently unknown. Looked up from germline, CDR1 is MNHEY and CDR2 is SMNVEV (reference sequence). V shed 4 bases, J shed 15 bases, and the junction held 27 bases outside the gene matches. The CDR3 has 18 residues. Whole-study findings and limits: Day 15 to 85 contracting clones showed balanced CD4/CD8; day 15 to 37 expanders favored CD4+.

Constant-segment primers served in 5'RACE that generated TCR alpha and TCR beta cDNA libraries bearing sample barcodes and UMIs. Via MiXCR, TCRdb re-called the 5' RACE reads, giving one row per CDR3 protein. The sample has 250,000 to 400,000 distinct CDR3 sequences, roughly an eighth seen once. This clonotype originated in a man aged 18 to 30 who had mild COVID-19 (a few samples of this study predate the infection). Cell type and time point are not known. The chain uses TRBV27 and TRBJ2-1; TRBD2 agrees at 7 bases. Source material: PBMCs or a T cell subset sorted from them (not recorded which). CDR3 region: CASSSTTGGPQTMRWRFF. CDR3 nucleotides: TGTGCCAGCAGTTCCACGACGGGAGGACCCCAAACAATGAGGTGGAGGTTCTTC.